This T cell receptor beta chain is drawn from a study of blood T cell repertoires in COVID-19. Some clones are missing from TCRdb's copy, which holds only in-frame ones; the method was immunoSEQ multiplex PCR. The sample comprises about 250,000 clones, approximately 83% of which are singletons, and about 4.3% rests with the top ten. In germline, CDR1 is SGHTA, CDR2 FQGNSA. The CDR3 spans 13 residues. V was clipped by 5 bases and J by 4 bases, with 11 bases between them. Material: PBMCs or T cells enriched from blood (not recorded which). The rearrangement links TRBV7-2 to TRBJ1-1; no definite D call. This TCR derives from a woman aged 25 to 45 who had recovered from COVID-19. The CDR3 protein is CASSNASVTEAFF. The CDR3 DNA is TGTGCCAGCAGCAACGCGTCGGTCACTGAAGCTTTCTTT.